This T cell receptor (beta chain) was captured by sequencing in a study of identical twins. CDR1 and CDR2 (germline): KGHDR, SFDVKD. With 3 bases clipped from V and 4 bases from J, the junction kept 4 bases outside the gene matches. CDR3 length: 15 residues. MiXCR, run by TCRdb on the 5' RACE reads, gives a single entry per CDR3 protein. The sample comprises approximately 150,000 distinct CDR3 sequences, around 3.4% of which are singletons, and around 8% rests with the top ten. This TCR came from a man younger than 30 in good health. This chain links TRBV24-1 with TRBJ2-2; 7 nucleotides match TRBD1. Material for sequencing was memory T cells sorted from blood. The CDR3: CATSDPGQPTGELFF. CDR3 in DNA: TGTGCCACCAGTGATCCGGGACAGCCCACCGGGGAGCTGTTTTTT.